This section outlines one TCR beta chain sequence together with its context. What it binds is unknown. V gave up 2 bases and J gave up 7 bases; unmatched junction bases: 5. The CDR3 extends over 14 amino acids. Germline CDR1 is SGHTA and CDR2 is FQGNSA. This entry belongs to a study of siplizumab effects on memory and regulatory T cells. The repertoire was sequenced with immunoSEQ multiplex PCR; TCRdb's copy has only in-frame clones and lacks some. The table lists some 100,000 clones, 93% of them singletons. Points from the study as a whole: Apparently more diverse than memory cells, naive T cells also seemed major alloresponse contributors. It was never confirmed that proliferating Tregs from siplizumab cultures were suppressive.

The V gene is TRBV7-2, the J gene TRBJ1-2, with 9 nucleotides matching TRBD1. Sequencing input: CD8+ T cells sorted from blood. The sequence derives from a human donor in good health. This CDR3 is CASSLLGQGSGYTF. The CDR3 nucleotides read TGTGCCAGCAGCTTATTGGGACAGGGTAGTGGCTACACCTTC.